These T cell receptor beta chains were read from a single sample in a study of T-cell memory formation after mild COVID-19. Using its own MiXCR run on the 5' RACE reads, TCRdb lists one record per CDR3 protein. The table records some 40,000 distinct CDR3 sequences, more than 9% of them present only once. Sequences were obtained from PBMCs or a T cell subset sorted from them (not recorded which). The receptors stem from an adult woman who had mild COVID-19 (a few samples of this study predate the infection). Cell type and time point are not known. Each CDR3 is given without its conserved first and last residue.

v_call,cdr3_aa
TRBV29-1,SVRSSYSYNEQF
TRBV7-2,ASSSRGGIQETQY
TRBV12-3/TRBV12-4,ASRLAGTAYEQY
TRBV15,ATSRGAGGKNSQY
TRBV2,ASTGRVSSYEQY
TRBV5-1,ASSPGQPQETQY
TRBV24-1,ATSDAQGYEQY
TRBV25-1,ARKWPGVKNIQY
TRBV29-1,SVRRGPQETQY
TRBV19,ASSIPGHTGELF
TRBV7-8,ASRGREGPDYEQY
TRBV7-6,ASSPSPDSYNEQF
TRBV5-1,ASSLERVGNEQF
TRBV4-2,ASSQLSGGGSYNEQF
TRBV2,ASSEALDRGAVEQY
TRBV7-9,ATKALAGLDEQF
TRBV5-4,ASSLALARTDTQY
TRBV11-3,ASSLGTSGRNEQF
TRBV15,ATSRESVENSPLH
TRBV5-5,ASISTAVETQY
TRBV3-1,ASSQGATHLDTQY
TRBV15,ATRPGLLGQEQY
TRBV7-8,ASSLGAPEGVGYT
TRBV7-9,ASSDDPSQGYEQY
TRBV4-1,ASSQGGQGSFNEQF
TRBV30,AWSGSLGVGDTQY
TRBV29-1,SVARDRVNGYT
TRBV9,ASSVEGGSTHEQY
TRBV5-1,ASSFASSYEQY
TRBV12-3/TRBV12-4,ASSTTNYYEQY
TRBV5-1,ASSLAGRGGDTEAF
TRBV27,ASSQTQGAVWTDTQY
TRBV7-2,ASSSNPISGDTQY
TRBV12-3/TRBV12-4,ASSPPQREGPGEQF
TRBV2,ASTKEYKETQY